Included here is one T cell receptor beta chain sequence, with context. A few counts support this clone. The clone's antigen remains unknown. Base-call qualities are not available, and no considerably larger clone is one nucleotide away. CDR1 and CDR2, per the germline V gene, are MDHEN and SYDVKM. Measured from the cysteine to the phenylalanine, the CDR3 is 17 residues long. The sequence is cut down to CDR3 DNA, 51 bases in frame from base 1. Trimmed from V: 6 bases; trimmed from J: 3 bases; junction bases lacking a gene match: 6. These data come from a study of blood T cell repertoires in COVID-19 (dated by TCRdb to 2019 to 2021). Some background on the complete study: Samples from collaborators originated in the United States, Italy and Spain and spanned both the acute and convalescent phases of COVID-19. The material from the prospective study consisted of cDNA or gDNA derived from T cells, B-cell-depleted T cells, or PBMCs. Deeply sampled blood TCRbeta repertoires from subjects exposed to, actively infected with, or recovered from COVID-19 were included in the dataset. The repertoires were made available in a free public database intended to serve as a resource for research on the immune response to SARS-CoV-2. Samples were obtained from the ongoing ImmuneRACE study (first 160 participants) and from some 1,300 subjects provided by 6 global collaborators. A de-identified subject ID, COVID-19 status, age in years and sex were almost always included in the sample metadata. HLA class I and class II types, where available, came from metadata supplied by the sample provider rather than from assay-based typing.

A second Seattle source provided samples from volunteer blood donors who had recovered from COVID-19. Collaborating institutions collected whole blood in K2EDTA tubes following their own protocols. For TCRbeta analysis, collaborators shipped samples as frozen whole blood, isolated PBMCs, or DNA extracted from either of those sample types. The research as a whole found: How much clinical and demographic metadata was included differed by source and by participant, and the metadata was provided uncurated.

TCRbeta CDR3 regions were amplified from genomic DNA using the immunoSEQ Assay, a bias-controlled multiplex PCR. Regarding the original processing steps: The number of nucleated cells in each sample was estimated by amplification of reference gene primers within the assay. To quantify the absolute abundance of each unique TCRbeta CDR3 rearrangement, sequence reads were collapsed and filtered. Productive Simpson clonality was computed per sample as the square root of Simpson's diversity index over productive rearrangements. As stored in TCRdb, this immuneACCESS dataset retains in-frame rearrangements with V and J assigned. A fraction of the clones does not appear; measured against another copy, unresolved V genes explain less than half of the discrepancy, and the remainder lacks a known reason. That table supplies the V and J calls and clone size; D and trimming were determined from the DNA. This sample gives around 200,000 clones in total; less than 85% of them show up just once. The ten largest account for approximately 13% of the sample.

Material for sequencing was peripheral blood. This receptor chain uses TRBV28 and TRBJ2-6, with 12 central nucleotides matching TRBD1. This TCR was sampled from a man in his fifties or sixties who had recovered from COVID-19. CDR3 region: CASRVGTGGIGANVLTF. The sequenced DNA: TGTGCCAGCAGAGTCGGGACAGGGGGCATTGGGGCCAACGTCCTGACTTTC.